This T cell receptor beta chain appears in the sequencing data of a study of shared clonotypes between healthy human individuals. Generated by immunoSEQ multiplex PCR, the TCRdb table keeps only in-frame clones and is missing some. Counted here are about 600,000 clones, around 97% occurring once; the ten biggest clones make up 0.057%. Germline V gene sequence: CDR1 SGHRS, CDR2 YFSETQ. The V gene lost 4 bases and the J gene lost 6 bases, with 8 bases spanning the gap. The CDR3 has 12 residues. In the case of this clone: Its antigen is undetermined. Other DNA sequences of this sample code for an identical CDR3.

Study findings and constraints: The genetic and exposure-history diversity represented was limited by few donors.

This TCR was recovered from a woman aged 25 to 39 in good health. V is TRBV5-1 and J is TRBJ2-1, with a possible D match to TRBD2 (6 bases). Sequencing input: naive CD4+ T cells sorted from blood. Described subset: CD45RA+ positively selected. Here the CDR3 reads CASSLGGNEQFF. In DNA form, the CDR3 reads TGCGCCAGCAGCCTGGGGGGCAATGAGCAGTTCTTC. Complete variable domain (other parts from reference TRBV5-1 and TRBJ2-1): KAGVTQTPRYLIKTRGQQVTLSCSPISGHRSVSWYQQTPGQGLQFLFEYFSETQRNKGNFPGRFSGRQFSNSRSEMNVSTLELGDSALYLCASSLGGNEQFFGPGTRLTVL.